Listed below are T cell receptor beta chains from one sample, sequenced in a study of T cells after yellow fever vaccination. TCRdb re-called the 5' RACE reads through MiXCR, storing one row per CDR3 protein. The sample includes approximately 550,000 distinct CDR3 sequences, less than 20% of them seen just once. The material sequenced was PBMCs, taken 15 days after the yellow fever booster vaccination. All receptors come from a young man who received the YFV17D yellow fever vaccine. The CDR3 runs from the conserved cysteine through the conserved F or W. Fields, in order: V gene, J gene, clone size, D gene, CDR3 protein, CDR3 DNA. A D gene is named only where the DNA matches it firmly. The size entry is marked missing in some rows and otherwise reads once, few, many or a size class.

v_gene: TRBV20-1
j_gene: TRBJ2-7
abundance: NA
d_gene: NA
CDR3aa: CSAKQDYTYEQYF
CDR3nt: TGCAGTGCTAAACAAGACTACACCTACGAGCAGTACTTC

v_gene: TRBV6-2/TRBV6-3
j_gene: TRBJ2-1
abundance: NA
d_gene: TRBD2
CDR3aa: CASDRPGLGVDEQFF
CDR3nt: TGTGCCAGCGATCGCCCGGGACTAGGAGTAGACGAGCAGTTCTTC

v_gene: TRBV10-3
j_gene: TRBJ2-5
abundance: NA
d_gene: TRBD2
CDR3aa: CATSGTSGQETQYF
CDR3nt: TGTGCCACCTCCGGGACTAGCGGACAAGAGACCCAGTACTTC

v_gene: TRBV5-1
j_gene: TRBJ2-3
abundance: NA
d_gene: NA
CDR3aa: CASSLRQDRGDTQYF
CDR3nt: TGCGCCAGCAGCTTGCGGCAGGATAGGGGAGATACGCAGTATTTT

v_gene: TRBV10-3
j_gene: TRBJ2-3
abundance: few
d_gene: TRBD2
CDR3aa: CAISSGGGTDTQYF
CDR3nt: TGTGCCATCAGCTCGGGGGGGGGCACAGATACGCAGTATTTT

v_gene: TRBV7-2
j_gene: TRBJ2-1
abundance: many
d_gene: TRBD2
CDR3aa: CASSFVAGPYNEQFF
CDR3nt: TGTGCCAGCAGCTTCGTAGCGGGACCCTACAATGAGCAGTTCTTC

v_gene: TRBV12-3/TRBV12-4
j_gene: TRBJ2-1
abundance: few
d_gene: NA
CDR3aa: CASSSRRPYNEQFF
CDR3nt: TGTGCCAGCAGTTCACGGCGACCCTACAATGAGCAGTTCTTC

v_gene: TRBV7-9
j_gene: TRBJ2-5
abundance: NA
d_gene: TRBD2
CDR3aa: CASSSFSGGEETQYF
CDR3nt: TGTGCCAGCAGCTCCTTTAGCGGGGGAGAAGAGACCCAGTACTTC

v_gene: TRBV12-3/TRBV12-4
j_gene: TRBJ1-1
abundance: NA
d_gene: NA
CDR3aa: CASVRQLNTEAFF
CDR3nt: TGTGCCAGCGTCCGACAGCTGAACACTGAAGCTTTCTTT

v_gene: TRBV3-1
j_gene: TRBJ2-4
abundance: few
d_gene: NA
CDR3aa: CASGENLLDKNIQYF
CDR3nt: TGTGCCAGCGGCGAAAATCTCTTGGACAAAAACATTCAGTACTTC

v_gene: TRBV28
j_gene: TRBJ2-5
abundance: few
d_gene: NA
CDR3aa: CASSFRRQRGRLETQYF
CDR3nt: TGTGCCAGCAGTTTCCGACGTCAAAGGGGGAGATTGGAGACCCAGTACTTC

v_gene: TRBV7-9
j_gene: TRBJ2-7
abundance: few
d_gene: NA
CDR3aa: CASSFGTSRMREQYF
CDR3nt: TGTGCCAGCAGCTTTGGTACTAGCCGAATGAGGGAGCAGTACTTC

v_gene: TRBV20-1
j_gene: TRBJ1-1
abundance: many
d_gene: NA
CDR3aa: CSAKPPGLNTEAFF
CDR3nt: TGCAGTGCTAAGCCCCCAGGATTGAACACTGAAGCTTTCTTT

v_gene: TRBV5-1
j_gene: TRBJ2-3
abundance: many
d_gene: NA
CDR3aa: CASSPGVSTDTQYF
CDR3nt: TGCGCCAGCAGCCCGGGGGTTAGCACAGATACGCAGTATTTT

v_gene: TRBV4-3
j_gene: TRBJ2-2
abundance: few
d_gene: NA
CDR3aa: CASSQDQKGHITGELFF
CDR3nt: TGCGCCAGCAGCCAAGATCAGAAAGGACATATCACCGGGGAGCTGTTTTTT

v_gene: TRBV12-3/TRBV12-4
j_gene: TRBJ2-1
abundance: NA
d_gene: NA
CDR3aa: CASKTSRSYNEQFF
CDR3nt: TGTGCCAGCAAGACTAGTCGCTCCTACAATGAGCAGTTCTTC

v_gene: TRBV18
j_gene: TRBJ2-1
abundance: NA
d_gene: NA
CDR3aa: CASSPMVDTQQFF
CDR3nt: TGTGCCAGCTCACCAATGGTGGACACTCAGCAGTTCTTC

v_gene: TRBV20-1
j_gene: TRBJ1-4
abundance: NA
d_gene: NA
CDR3aa: CSASDTTANEKLFF
CDR3nt: TGCAGTGCTAGCGACACTACGGCTAATGAAAAACTGTTTTTT

v_gene: TRBV19
j_gene: TRBJ1-4
abundance: few
d_gene: NA
CDR3aa: CASSWGRSNEKLFF
CDR3nt: TGTGCCAGTAGTTGGGGCCGATCTAATGAAAAACTGTTTTTT

v_gene: TRBV20-1
j_gene: TRBJ2-1
abundance: NA
d_gene: NA
CDR3aa: CSALPGLPGEQFF
CDR3nt: TGCAGTGCCTTACCGGGCCTACCTGGGGAGCAGTTCTTC